These 15 T cell receptor beta chains came from one sample sequenced in a study of T cell responses to AZD1222 COVID-19 vaccine (dated by TCRdb to the early 2020s). The library was built by means of the immunoSEQ multiplex PCR assay. This immuneACCESS table, as held by TCRdb, lists in-frame sequences with V and J called but not all clones. Of the missing ones, under half trace to an unresolved V gene in checked studies; the others have no known cause. The sample table records approximately 110,000 clones; 75% to 90% of these occur just once. Approximately 4.4% of the sample goes to the ten largest clones. What this sample's time point label stands for: about 28 days (+/-7) after the second vaccine dose. The specimen comprised peripheral blood, sampled 28 days after the second AZD1222 dose. The receptors stem from an adult who received the AZD1222 COVID-19 vaccine.

This sequence joins TRBV18 and TRBJ1-4; 7 nucleotides match TRBD1. The V gene end was trimmed by 8 bases and the J gene end by 8 bases; junction bases not matched to a gene: 8. The CDR3 length is 13 residues. CDR1 and CDR2 (germline): KGHSH, LQKENI. The CDR3 protein is CASEPGGGEKLFF. In DNA form, the CDR3 reads TGTGCCAGCGAGCCAGGGGGAGGCGAAAAACTGTTTTTT.

J is TRBJ1-1 and V is TRBV2; the D gene is possibly TRBD1 (5 bases). Germline V gene data show CDR1 as SNHLY and CDR2 as FYNNEI. This CDR3 has 15 amino acids. Trimming pared 1 base from V and 6 bases from J, leaving 15 bases between. CDR3 DNA: TGTGCCAGCAGTGAAGTCGCAGGGAGGTTGGCTGAAGCTTTCTTT. This codes for CASSEVAGRLAEAFF.

The V call is TRBV5-1, the J call TRBJ2-5; 9 bases map to TRBD2. From germline, CDR1 is SGHRS and CDR2 YFSETQ. This CDR3 contains 16 residues. V shed 3 bases and J 1 base; nucleotides not matched to a gene: 7. CDR3 coding DNA: TGCGCCAGCAGCTCGATCGGGACTAGCACCCAAGAGACCCAGTACTTC. As protein: CASSSIGTSTQETQYF.

This chain links TRBV7-2 with TRBJ1-5; D call uncertain. The ends were cut back, 10 bases at V and 0 bases at J, with 10 bases in the middle. The CDR3 covers 13 residues. Looked up from germline, CDR1 is SGHTA and CDR2 is FQGNSA. CDR3 loop: CATTDYSNQPQHF. DNA of the CDR3: TGTGCCACGACGGACTATAGCAATCAGCCCCAGCATTTT.

The chain links TRBV10-3 to TRBJ1-4, with D possibly TRBD1 on 6 matching bases. Trimming took 2 bases from V and 5 from J, leaving 12 bases between them. Per the germline V gene, CDR1 is ENHRY and CDR2 is SYGVKD. The CDR3 totals 15 residues. The CDR3: CAISEGQGINEKLFF. CDR3 bases: TGTGCCATCAGTGAGGGGCAGGGGATAAATGAAAAACTGTTTTTT.

The chain couples TRBV29-1 to TRBJ1-1; D is possibly TRBD1 (5 bases). Germline CDR1 reads SQVTM; CDR2 reads ANQGSEA. Trimming shortened V by 3 bases and J by 0 bases, and 8 bases separated the two germline ends. This CDR3 is 13 amino acids long. In DNA form, the CDR3 reads TGCAGCGTTGAGGGACGGCTGAACACTGAAGCTTTCTTT. It translates to CSVEGRLNTEAFF.

The rearrangement joins TRBV19 to TRBJ2-1; D might be TRBD2 (6 bases). There are 18 residues in the CDR3. Germline lookup yields CDR1 LNHDA and CDR2 SQIVND (reference sequence). Between the trimmed V and J ends, which lost 6 bases and 8 bases, there was a span of 29 bases. As DNA, the CDR3 is TGTGCCAGTAGCCCAATACGGGGCCCGGGAGTAGGTGCGGATGAGCAGTTCTTC. It is translated as CASSPIRGPGVGADEQFF.

DNA for the CDR3: TGTGCCAGCTCACCAGGCAGGGCTAGCAATCAGCCCCAGCATTTT. Translation gives CASSPGRASNQPQHF. The chain joins TRBV18 to TRBJ1-5; D is perhaps TRBD1 (5 bases). Germline-derived CDR1 and CDR2 are KGHSH and LQKENI. This CDR3 spans 15 amino acids. V lost 2 bases and J lost 0, with 8 bases in between.

V gene TRBV5-1 combines with J gene TRBJ2-1; TRBD2 might be the D (5 bases). Trimming stripped 5 bases from V and 1 base from J, with 13 bases between. The CDR3 spans 15 residues. Germline CDR1 reads SGHRS; CDR2 reads YFSETQ. This chain's CDR3 is CASRSTTRSYNEQFF. As DNA, the CDR3 is TGCGCCAGCAGATCAACAACTAGATCCTACAATGAGCAGTTCTTC. Supplemented by reference TRBV5-1 and TRBJ2-1, the full variable domain reads KAGVTQTPRYLIKTRGQQVTLSCSPISGHRSVSWYQQTPGQGLQFLFEYFSETQRNKGNFPGRFSGRQFSNSRSEMNVSTLELGDSALYLCASRSTTRSYNEQFFGPGTRLTVL.

The V and J genes are TRBV5-6 and TRBJ1-3; 7 positions match TRBD1. CDR3 length: 17 amino acids. Trimming took 2 bases from V and 4 from J; bases not matched to a gene: 12. CDR1 is SGHDT, CDR2 YYEEEE, per germline. Here the CDR3 DNA reads TGTGCCAGCAGCTTTTTCGGGGGAATGGGACAGGGAAACACCATATATTTT. This translates into CASSFFGGMGQGNTIYF.

DNA for the CDR3: TGTGCCAGCGGCGAACTAGACTTGAGCTCCTACAATGAGCAGTTCTTC. Translating gives CASGELDLSSYNEQFF. The chain couples TRBV7-8 to TRBJ2-1, with D perhaps TRBD2 (5 bases). Per the germline V gene, CDR1 is SGHVS and CDR2 is FQNEAQ. This CDR3 is built from 16 residues. V lost 8 bases and J 0 bases, leaving 17 bases between the germline ends. Drawing the rest from reference TRBV7-8 and TRBJ2-1, the complete variable domain is GAGVSQSPRYKVAKRGQDVALRCDPISGHVSLFWYQQALGQGPEFLTYFQNEAQLDKSGLPSDRFFAERPEGSVSTLKIQRTQQEDSAVYLCASGELDLSSYNEQFFGPGTRLTVL.

This chain joins TRBV30 and TRBJ1-6; D may be TRBD1 (5 bases). Deletions cut 7 bases from V and 3 bases from J, with 10 bases between. The germline V gene encodes CDR1 GTSNPN and CDR2 SVGIG (reference sequence). The CDR3 totals 13 residues. The CDR3 DNA sequence: TGTGCCTTAAACAGGCTCTATAATTCACCCCTCCACTTT. Translation gives CALNRLYNSPLHF.

The chain couples TRBV9 to TRBJ1-6, with 7 positions matching TRBD1. This CDR3 contains 15 residues. The V segment lost 0 bases and the J segment 9 bases; nucleotides outside the gene matches: 6. Germline values: CDR1 SGDLS, CDR2 YYNGEE. The CDR3 here is CASSVGTGGSSPLHF. CDR3 coding DNA: TGTGCCAGCAGCGTAGGGACAGGTGGCTCTTCACCCCTCCACTTT.

This chain connects TRBV6-5 to TRBJ1-3; D ambiguous. Trimming pared 6 bases from V and 0 bases from J, leaving 9 bases between. This CDR3 contains 14 residues. CDR1 and CDR2 (germline): MNHEY, SVGAGI. In DNA form, the CDR3 reads TGTGCCAGCAGCCGGGAAAGCTCTGGAAACACCATATATTTT. It codes for CASSRESSGNTIYF.

The CDR3 region is CASRSAGVTGNTIYF. CDR3 nucleotide sequence: TGTGCCAGCAGGTCTGCGGGGGTTACTGGAAACACCATATATTTT. The chain links TRBV6-5 to TRBJ1-3, with D tentatively TRBD1 (5 bases). CDR3 length: 15 amino acids. Germline values: CDR1 MNHEY, CDR2 SVGAGI. Deletions cut 6 bases from V and 2 bases from J, with 14 bases between.